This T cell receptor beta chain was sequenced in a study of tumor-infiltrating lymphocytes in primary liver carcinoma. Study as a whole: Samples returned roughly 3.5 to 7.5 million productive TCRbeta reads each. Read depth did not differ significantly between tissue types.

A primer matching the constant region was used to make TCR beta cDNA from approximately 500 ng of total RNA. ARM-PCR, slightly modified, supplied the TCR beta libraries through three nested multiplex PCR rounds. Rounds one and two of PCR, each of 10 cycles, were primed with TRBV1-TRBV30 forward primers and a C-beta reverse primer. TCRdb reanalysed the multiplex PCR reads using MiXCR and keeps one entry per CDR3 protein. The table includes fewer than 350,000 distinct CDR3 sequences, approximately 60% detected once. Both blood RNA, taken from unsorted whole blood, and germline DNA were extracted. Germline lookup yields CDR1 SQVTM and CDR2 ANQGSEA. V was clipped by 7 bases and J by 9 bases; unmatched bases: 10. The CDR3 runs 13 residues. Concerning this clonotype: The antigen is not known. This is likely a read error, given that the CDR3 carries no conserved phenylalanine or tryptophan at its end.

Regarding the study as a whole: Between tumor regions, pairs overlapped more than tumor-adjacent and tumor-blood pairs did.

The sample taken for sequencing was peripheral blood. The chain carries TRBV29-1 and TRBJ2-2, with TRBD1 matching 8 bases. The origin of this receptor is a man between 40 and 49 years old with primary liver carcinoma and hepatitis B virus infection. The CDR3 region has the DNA TGCAGCGCTGTTGGACAGGGTATAAGGGAGCTGTTTTCT. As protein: CSAVGQGIRELFS.